The clone carrying this T cell receptor (beta chain) has only a few counts. These data originate in a study of T cell repertoires in cytomegalovirus infection. TCRdb reprocessed the reads via MiXCR and lists one record per CDR3 protein. The table lists over 200,000 distinct CDR3 sequences, approximately 14% of them singletons, with around 8.1% in the top ten. This CDR3 has 16 residues. The germline V gene encodes CDR1 LGHNA and CDR2 YSLEER. Losses at the gene ends were 0 bases for V and 6 bases for J; bases not matched to a gene: 5. The receptor comes from a human donor in good health (CMV status not recorded). Some clones in this sample may be carry-over from other donors' samples. The V call is TRBV4-3, the J call TRBJ2-1; 10 nucleotides line up with TRBD1. Sequencing input: PBMCs. This CDR3 reads CASSQEWDRGFNEQFF. CDR3 nucleotides: TGCGCCAGCAGCCAAGAGTGGGACAGGGGTTTCAATGAGCAGTTCTTC.